One T cell receptor (beta chain) is described in this entry. What it binds is unknown. With ipilimumab providing CTLA-4 blockade, focal radiation was administered to patients who had chemo-refractory metastatic non-small-cell lung cancer. This specimen belongs to a study of radiotherapy plus CTLA-4 blockade in lung cancer. Across the study: Disease control was achieved by about 34% of patients, and objective responses by over 15%. Study-wide results and caveats: Radiotherapy was combined with ipilimumab, and tumor-derived TCR clones then expanded in blood. With interferon-beta, early dynamics of blood T cell clones were reported to best predict response.

TCRdb keeps only in-frame clones here, not all; method: immunoSEQ multiplex PCR. The table shows tens of thousands of clones, with approximately 84% occurring only once. CDR3 length equals 15 residues. Trimming removed 3 bases from V and 0 bases from J, with 10 bases in between. Per the germline V gene, CDR1 is MDHEN and CDR2 is SYDVKM. Here the sequenced sample was peripheral blood, taken from a patient treated with radiotherapy plus ipilimumab. The receptor's source is a human donor with non-small cell lung cancer whose response to radiotherapy plus ipilimumab could not be evaluated. The chain links TRBV28 to TRBJ2-3; a weak D match, TRBD2 (6 bases). The CDR3 reads CASSLSGTSTDTQYF. The CDR3 DNA sequence: TGTGCCAGCAGTTTGTCCGGGACTAGCACAGATACGCAGTATTTT.